These 21 T cell receptor beta chains originate from one sample sequenced in a study of cytomegalovirus exposure and HLA in healthy donors. Primers for the PCR totalled 60 Vbeta and 13 Jbeta. Generated by immunoSEQ multiplex PCR, the TCRdb table keeps only in-frame clones and is missing some. The table includes more than 150,000 clones, roughly 87% detected once. Sample: PBMCs. The receptors originated from a man in his fifties or sixties in good health and CMV-seronegative.

The chain couples TRBV4-3 to TRBJ2-5, with 13 bases identical to TRBD2. The DNA matches TRBJ2-7 better at its end, which makes the J call doubtful. The CDR3 consists of 16 residues. The germline gives CDR1 LGHNA, CDR2 YSLEER. CDR3 residues: CASSQTSGGFSYEQYF. The DNA of the CDR3 is TGCGCCAGCAGCCAGACTAGCGGGGGGTTTAGCTACGAGCAGTACTTC.

This clone was counted a few times. This rearrangement joins TRBV4-2 to TRBJ1-5; 8 nucleotides line up with TRBD1. Germline V CDR1 and CDR2: LGHNA, YNFKEQ. The CDR3 loop spans 16 amino acids. The trim removed 0 bases at V and 6 bases at J, leaving 7 bases unmatched. The CDR3 DNA sequence: TGTGCCAGCAGCCAAGAGGACAGGGAGGTCACTCAGCCCCAGCATTTT. Amino acids: CASSQEDREVTQPQHF.

V and J are TRBV19 and TRBJ2-2; D might be TRBD2 (6 bases). Germline CDR1 and CDR2: LNHDA and SQIVND (reference sequence). The CDR3 contains 18 residues. V shed 4 bases and J shed 4 bases, with 22 bases lying between them. This CDR3 reads CASSTLLTSYVGTGELFF. For the CDR3, the DNA is TGTGCCAGTAGTACCCTGCTTACTAGCTATGTGGGCACCGGGGAGCTGTTTTTT.

J is TRBJ2-2 and V is TRBV5-1; TRBD1 aligns across 7 bases. The junction had 5 bases not matched to a gene; V was cut back by 4 bases and J by 5 bases. The CDR3 runs to 14 residues. Germline V gene lookup returns CDR1 SGHRS and CDR2 YFSETQ. DNA of the CDR3: TGCGCCAGCAGCCAGAGACAGGGAACCGGGGAGCTGTTTTTT. The encoded protein is CASSQRQGTGELFF.

The chain recombines TRBV21-1 with TRBJ2-2; the table gives TRBD2 as D, unverified against the DNA. TRBV21-1 is a listed pseudogene. There are 17 residues in the CDR3. The CDR3 DNA reads as TGTGCCAGCAGCAAAGAGGAGGTGACTAGATTTGGCGGGGAGCTGTTTTTT. Translated, it gives CASSKEEVTRFGGELFF.

The rearrangement joins TRBV7-9 to TRBJ1-2; D is possibly TRBD1 (6 bases). Germline V lookup: CDR1 SEHNR, CDR2 FQNEAQ (reference sequence). V gave up 3 bases and J gave up 6 bases, with 8 bases separating them. The CDR3 runs 12 residues. CDR3 nucleotides: TGTGCCAGCAGCTTTGACAGGAATGGCTACACCTTC. As protein: CASSFDRNGYTF. Combining the CDR3 with reference TRBV7-9 and TRBJ1-2 gives the whole variable domain DTGVSQNPRHKITKRGQNVTFRCDPISEHNRLYWYRQTLGQGPEFLTYFQNEAQLEKSRLLSDRFSAERPKGSFSTLEIQRTEQGDSAMYLCASSFDRNGYTFGSGTRLTVV.

The V call is TRBV5-5, the J call TRBJ2-7; TRBD1 agrees at 7 bases. CDR1 and CDR2 from the germline V gene are SGHKS and YYEKEE (reference sequence). The CDR3 runs 15 residues. Trimming cost V 2 bases and J 1 base; bases outside gene matches: 6. CDR3 loop: CASSFSTGRSYEQYF. DNA of the CDR3: TGTGCCAGCAGCTTCTCGACAGGGCGATCCTACGAGCAGTACTTC. The variable domain in full, with the rest retrieved from reference TRBV5-5 and TRBJ2-7, is DAGVTQSPTHLIKTRGQQVTLRCSPISGHKSVSWYQQVLGQGPQFIFQYYEKEERGRGNFPDRFSARQFPNYSSELNVNALLLGDSALYLCASSFSTGRSYEQYFGPGTRLTVT.

The V and J genes are TRBV18 and TRBJ2-7; 9 bases match TRBD1. J lost 4 bases, V lost 6 bases, and 7 bases had no gene match. This CDR3 is 14 amino acids long. Germline V lookup: CDR1 KGHSH, CDR2 LQKENI. CDR3 coding DNA: TGTGCCAGCTCGCGGGGACAGGGCCATTACGAGCAGTACTTC. Amino acid sequence: CASSRGQGHYEQYF.

The CDR3 DNA reads as TGCGCCAGCAGACCTATCGGGACAGGGCGAAACACCATATATTTT. Its protein product is CASRPIGTGRNTIYF. The chain has TRBV4-1 and TRBJ1-3; 9 nucleotides align to TRBD1. Trimming at V came to 6 bases and at J to 5 bases, leaving 8 bases not matched to a gene. The CDR3 is 15 amino acids. Germline CDR1 and CDR2: MGHRA and YSYEKL.

The rearrangement uses TRBV29-1 and TRBJ2-3; D gene unclear. Germline V gene data show CDR1 as SQVTM and CDR2 as ANQGSEA. The CDR3 runs 13 residues. Trimming cost V 1 base and J 0 bases, with 5 bases left between them. Written as DNA, the CDR3 is TGCAGCGTTGAAGTCAGTAGCACAGATACGCAGTATTTT. Its translation: CSVEVSSTDTQYF.

J is TRBJ2-1 and V is TRBV7-9; the D is unclear. Trimming pared 4 bases from V and 10 bases from J, leaving 14 bases between. The CDR3 length is 13 residues. Germline CDR1 and CDR2: SEHNR and FQNEAQ (reference sequence). Written as DNA, the CDR3 is TGTGCCAGCAGCTCCCCCCTGCGTTGGGAGCAGTTCTTC. Translating it yields CASSSPLRWEQFF.

The genes are TRBV18 and TRBJ1-3; D is unclear. The CDR3 consists of 13 residues. V lost 1 base to trimming and J lost 4 bases, with 5 bases between them. The germline CDR1 and CDR2 sequences are KGHSH and LQKENI. The CDR3 spells CASSPLQGNTIYF. The CDR3 DNA is TGTGCCAGCTCACCACTACAGGGAAACACCATATATTTT. Variable domain in full (rest from reference TRBV18 and TRBJ1-3): NAGVMQNPRHLVRRRGQEARLRCSPMKGHSHVYWYRQLPEEGLKFMVYLQKENIIDESGMPKERFSAEFPKEGPSILRIQQVVRGDSAAYFCASSPLQGNTIYFGEGSWLTVV.

V usage is TRBV6-1 and J usage is TRBJ2-7, with 8 bases aligning to TRBD1. V was pared by 8 bases and J by 2 bases, with 8 bases of the junction left unmatched. The germline gives CDR1 MNHNS, CDR2 SASEGT. CDR3 length equals 14 residues. This CDR3 reads CASVPGGWTYEQYF. CDR3 DNA: TGTGCCAGCGTGCCAGGGGGCTGGACCTACGAGCAGTACTTC.

The chain is built from TRBV7-2 and TRBJ1-1; perhaps TRBD1 as D (5 bases). The length of the CDR3 is 15 residues. V lost 5 bases, J lost 0 bases, and 13 bases lay in between. Per germline, CDR1 SGHTA and CDR2 FQGNSA. The CDR3 bases are TGTGCCAGCAGCACCCAGGGCGGAGTGAACACTGAAGCTTTCTTT. Encoded protein: CASSTQGGVNTEAFF.

The chain has TRBV7-9 and TRBJ2-5; 10 positions match TRBD2. Per germline, CDR1 SEHNR and CDR2 FQNEAQ (reference sequence). The CDR3 is 15 amino acids. V was pared by 2 bases and J by 4 bases, with 4 bases of the junction left unmatched. The CDR3 region is CASSLQRGGRETQYF. The CDR3, as DNA: TGTGCCAGCAGCTTACAGCGGGGGGGAAGAGAGACCCAGTACTTC. The whole variable domain, remainder taken from reference TRBV7-9 and TRBJ2-5, is DTGVSQNPRHKITKRGQNVTFRCDPISEHNRLYWYRQTLGQGPEFLTYFQNEAQLEKSRLLSDRFSAERPKGSFSTLEIQRTEQGDSAMYLCASSLQRGGRETQYFGPGTRLLVL.

In this sample, this clone turned up a few times. The rearrangement links TRBV7-2 to TRBJ1-1; 7 bases are shared with TRBD1. The junction had 4 bases not matched to a gene; V was cut back by 1 base and J by 11 bases. Germline-derived CDR1 and CDR2 are SGHTA and FQGNSA. There are 12 residues in the CDR3. CDR3 sequence reads: CASSLGTGWAFF. The CDR3 nucleotides are TGTGCCAGCAGCTTAGGGACAGGATGGGCTTTCTTT.

In the case of this clone: A read error may produce the germline difference seen at one junction end. The rearrangement links TRBV7-7 to TRBJ2-5; D unclear. From germline, CDR1 is SSHAT and CDR2 FNYEAQ (reference sequence). This CDR3 contains 12 residues. CDR3 region: CASSPVQETQYF. The CDR3 DNA reads TGTGCTAGCAGCCCCGTCCAGGAGACCCAGTACTTC.

The V call is TRBV28, the J call TRBJ2-7; 8 positions match TRBD1. The CDR3 spans 13 residues. V lost 8 bases and J lost 4; bases outside the gene matches: 7. The germline CDR1 and CDR2 sequences are MDHEN and SYDVKM. CDR3 loop: CASSGGAEYEQYF. Written as DNA, the CDR3 is TGTGCCAGCTCAGGGGGCGCGGAGTACGAGCAGTACTTC.

V is TRBV18 and J is TRBJ1-2; TRBD1 agrees at 10 bases. CDR1 is KGHSH and CDR2 is LQKENI in the germline V gene. The CDR3 is made up of 15 amino acids. J gave up 6 bases and V 6 bases, and 10 bases lay outside the gene matches. Written as DNA, the CDR3 is TGTGCCAGCTCCACCCCGCCGGGACAGGGGCATGGCTACACCTTC. Its protein product is CASSTPPGQGHGYTF.

The chain employs TRBV11-2 and TRBJ1-5; 9 bases line up with TRBD1. Germline CDR1 and CDR2: SGHAT and FQNNGV. V trimming: 5 bases; J trimming: 2 bases; junction bases outside the gene matches: 7. The CDR3 loop spans 16 amino acids. The CDR3 region is CASSLGTGSGNQPQHF. The CDR3 bases are TGTGCCAGCAGCCTCGGGACAGGGAGTGGCAATCAGCCCCAGCATTTT.

This chain joins TRBV11-2 and TRBJ1-1, with 8 nucleotides matching TRBD1. Germline CDR1 reads SGHAT; CDR2 reads FQNNGV. The CDR3 length is 13 residues. V was clipped by 5 bases and J by 8 bases; unmatched bases: 7. The CDR3 sequence: CASSARGRWEAFF. The CDR3 region has the DNA TGTGCCAGCAGCGCCAGGGGGCGATGGGAAGCTTTCTTT.